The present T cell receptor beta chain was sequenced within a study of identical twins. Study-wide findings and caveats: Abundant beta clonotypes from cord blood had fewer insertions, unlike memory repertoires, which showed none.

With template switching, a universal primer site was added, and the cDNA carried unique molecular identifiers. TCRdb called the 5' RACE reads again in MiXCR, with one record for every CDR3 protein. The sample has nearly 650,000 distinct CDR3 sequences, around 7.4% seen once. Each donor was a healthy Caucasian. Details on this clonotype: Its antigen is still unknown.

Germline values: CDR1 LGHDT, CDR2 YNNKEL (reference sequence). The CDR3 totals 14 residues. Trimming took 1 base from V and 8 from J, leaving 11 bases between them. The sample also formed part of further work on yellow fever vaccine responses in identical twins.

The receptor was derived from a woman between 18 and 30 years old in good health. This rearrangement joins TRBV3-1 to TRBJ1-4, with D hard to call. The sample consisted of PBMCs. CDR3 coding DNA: TGTGCCAGCAGCCAAGGTGGGCGGTCGGAAAAACTGTTTTTT. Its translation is CASSQGGRSEKLFF.